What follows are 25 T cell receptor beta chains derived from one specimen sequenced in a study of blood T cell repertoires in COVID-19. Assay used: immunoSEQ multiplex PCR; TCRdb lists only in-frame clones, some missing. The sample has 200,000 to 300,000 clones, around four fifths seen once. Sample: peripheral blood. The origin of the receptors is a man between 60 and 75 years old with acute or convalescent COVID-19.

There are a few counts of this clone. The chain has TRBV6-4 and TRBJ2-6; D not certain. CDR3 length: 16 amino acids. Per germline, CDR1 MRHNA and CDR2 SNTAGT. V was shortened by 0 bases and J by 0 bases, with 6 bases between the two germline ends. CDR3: CASSDSTNSGANVLTF. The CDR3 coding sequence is TGTGCCAGCAGTGACTCGACAAACTCTGGGGCCAACGTCCTGACTTTC.

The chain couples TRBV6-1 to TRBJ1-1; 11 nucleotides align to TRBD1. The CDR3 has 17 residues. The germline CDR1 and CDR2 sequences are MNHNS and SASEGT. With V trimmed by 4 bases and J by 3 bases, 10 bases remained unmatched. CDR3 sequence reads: CASSVRDRGSFDTEAFF. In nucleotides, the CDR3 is TGTGCCAGCAGTGTCCGGGACAGGGGGAGTTTTGACACTGAAGCTTTCTTT.

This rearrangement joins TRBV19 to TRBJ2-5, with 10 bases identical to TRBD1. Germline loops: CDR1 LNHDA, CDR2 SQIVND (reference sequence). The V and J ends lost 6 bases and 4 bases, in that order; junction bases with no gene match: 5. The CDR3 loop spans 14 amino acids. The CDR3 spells CASSQDRGGETQYF. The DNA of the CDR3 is TGTGCCAGTAGCCAGGACAGGGGGGGAGAGACCCAGTACTTC.

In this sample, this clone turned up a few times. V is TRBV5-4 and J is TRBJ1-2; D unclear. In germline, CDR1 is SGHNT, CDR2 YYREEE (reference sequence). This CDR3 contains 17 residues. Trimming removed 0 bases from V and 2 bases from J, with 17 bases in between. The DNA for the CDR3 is TGTGCCAGCAGCTTGGGCCCCGTCGGGAGGAAGAACTATGGCTACACCTTC. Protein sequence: CASSLGPVGRKNYGYTF.

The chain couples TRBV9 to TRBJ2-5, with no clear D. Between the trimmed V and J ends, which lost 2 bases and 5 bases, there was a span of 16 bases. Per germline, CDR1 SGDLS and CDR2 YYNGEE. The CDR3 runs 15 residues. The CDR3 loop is CASSVDSSLPETQYF. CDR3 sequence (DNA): TGTGCCAGCAGCGTCGACTCTTCCCTCCCGGAGACCCAGTACTTC.

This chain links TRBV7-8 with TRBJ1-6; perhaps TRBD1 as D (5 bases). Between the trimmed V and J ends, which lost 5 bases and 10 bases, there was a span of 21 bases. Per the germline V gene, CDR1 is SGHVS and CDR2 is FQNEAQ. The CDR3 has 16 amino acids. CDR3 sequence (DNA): TGTGCCAGCAGCGCGACCGGGACTCTAAAAGCATCACCCCTCCACTTT. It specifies CASSATGTLKASPLHF.

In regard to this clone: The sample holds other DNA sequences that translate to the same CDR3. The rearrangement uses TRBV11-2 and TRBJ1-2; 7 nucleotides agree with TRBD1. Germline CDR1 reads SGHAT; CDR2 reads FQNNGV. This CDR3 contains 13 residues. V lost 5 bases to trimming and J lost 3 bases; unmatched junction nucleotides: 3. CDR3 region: CASSLQGHYGYTF. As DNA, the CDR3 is TGTGCCAGCAGCCTACAGGGGCACTATGGCTACACCTTC.

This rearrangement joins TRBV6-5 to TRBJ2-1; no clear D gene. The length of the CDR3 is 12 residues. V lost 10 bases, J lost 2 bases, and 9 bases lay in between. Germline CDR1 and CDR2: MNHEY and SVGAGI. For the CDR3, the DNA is TGTGCCAACGGCAGGACCTACAATGAGCAGTTCTTC. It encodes CANGRTYNEQFF.

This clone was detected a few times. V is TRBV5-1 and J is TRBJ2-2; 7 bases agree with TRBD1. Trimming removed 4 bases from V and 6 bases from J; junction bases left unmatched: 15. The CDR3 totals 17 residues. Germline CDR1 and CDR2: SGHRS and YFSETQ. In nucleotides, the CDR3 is TGCGCCAGCAGCCCCGGTAGGGGAACTCAGGGGGCCGGGGAGCTGTTTTTT. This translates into CASSPGRGTQGAGELFF.

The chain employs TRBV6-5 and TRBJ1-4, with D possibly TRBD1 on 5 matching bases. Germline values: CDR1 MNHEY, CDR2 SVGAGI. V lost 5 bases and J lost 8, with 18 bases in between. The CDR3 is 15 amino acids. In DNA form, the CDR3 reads TGTGCCAGCAGTCACCGGGGGTCAGGATCCGAAAAACTGTTTTTT. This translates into CASSHRGSGSEKLFF.

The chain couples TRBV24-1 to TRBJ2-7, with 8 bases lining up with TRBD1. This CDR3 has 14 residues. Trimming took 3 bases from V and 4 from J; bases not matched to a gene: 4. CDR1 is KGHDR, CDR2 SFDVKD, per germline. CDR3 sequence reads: CATSDGQGQYEQYF. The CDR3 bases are TGTGCCACCAGTGATGGACAGGGCCAATACGAGCAGTACTTC.

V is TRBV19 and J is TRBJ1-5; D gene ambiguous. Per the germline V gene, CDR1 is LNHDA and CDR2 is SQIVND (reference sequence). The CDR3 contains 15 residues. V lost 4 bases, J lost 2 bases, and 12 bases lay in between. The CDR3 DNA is TGTGCCAGTAGTACCCGGCCGCGGGGCAATCAGCCCCAGCATTTT. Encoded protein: CASSTRPRGNQPQHF.

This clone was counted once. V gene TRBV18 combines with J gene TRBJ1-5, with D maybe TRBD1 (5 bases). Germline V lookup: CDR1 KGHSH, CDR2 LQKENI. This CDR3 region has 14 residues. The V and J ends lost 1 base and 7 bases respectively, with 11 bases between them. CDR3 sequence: CASSPRPDNQPQHF. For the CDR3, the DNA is TGTGCCAGCTCACCACGACCGGACAACCAGCCCCAGCATTTT.

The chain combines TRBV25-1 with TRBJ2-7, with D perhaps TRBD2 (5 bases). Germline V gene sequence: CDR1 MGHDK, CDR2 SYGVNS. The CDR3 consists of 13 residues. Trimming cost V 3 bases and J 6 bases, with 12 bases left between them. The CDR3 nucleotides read TGTGCCAGCAGTGACCCCGGACTGACCGAGCAGTACTTC. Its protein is CASSDPGLTEQYF.

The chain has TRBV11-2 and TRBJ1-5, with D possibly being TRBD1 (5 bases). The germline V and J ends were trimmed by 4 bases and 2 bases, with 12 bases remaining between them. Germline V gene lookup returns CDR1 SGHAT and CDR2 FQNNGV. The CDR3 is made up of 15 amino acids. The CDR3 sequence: CASSSDGHRNQPQHF. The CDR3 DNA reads TGTGCCAGCAGCTCAGACGGACATCGCAATCAGCCCCAGCATTTT.

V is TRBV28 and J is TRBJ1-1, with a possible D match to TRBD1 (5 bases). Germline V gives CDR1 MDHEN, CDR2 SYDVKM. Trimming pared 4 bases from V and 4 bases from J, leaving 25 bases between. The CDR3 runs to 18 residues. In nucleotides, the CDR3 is TGTGCCAGCAGTTCCCCACCCGGCAGGGTGCACCAGAGCACTGAAGCTTTCTTT. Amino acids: CASSSPPGRVHQSTEAFF.

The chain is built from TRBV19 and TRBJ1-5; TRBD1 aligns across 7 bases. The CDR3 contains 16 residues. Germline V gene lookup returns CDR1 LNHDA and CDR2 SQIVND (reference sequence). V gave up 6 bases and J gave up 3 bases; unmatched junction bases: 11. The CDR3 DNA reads TGTGCCAGTAGCCGATTCGGGACAGCTATCAATCAGCCCCAGCATTTT. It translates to CASSRFGTAINQPQHF.

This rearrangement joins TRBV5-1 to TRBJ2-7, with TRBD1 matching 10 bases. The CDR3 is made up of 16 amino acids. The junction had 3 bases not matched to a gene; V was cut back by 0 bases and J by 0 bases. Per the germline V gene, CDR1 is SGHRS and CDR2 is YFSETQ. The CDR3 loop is CASSLVGTGVSYEQYF. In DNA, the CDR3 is TGCGCCAGCAGCTTGGTAGGGACAGGGGTCTCCTACGAGCAGTACTTC.

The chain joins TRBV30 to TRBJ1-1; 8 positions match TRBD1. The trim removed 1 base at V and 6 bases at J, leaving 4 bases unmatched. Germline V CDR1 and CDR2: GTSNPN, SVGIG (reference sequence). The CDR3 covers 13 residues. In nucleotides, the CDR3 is TGTGCCTGGAGTGCGACAGGGGACGCTGAAGCTTTCTTT. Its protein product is CAWSATGDAEAFF.

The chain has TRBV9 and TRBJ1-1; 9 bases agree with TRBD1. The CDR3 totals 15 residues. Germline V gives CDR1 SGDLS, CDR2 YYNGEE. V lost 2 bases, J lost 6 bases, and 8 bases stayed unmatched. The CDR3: CASSVIQGAVAEAFF. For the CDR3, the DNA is TGTGCCAGCAGCGTGATACAGGGGGCGGTTGCTGAAGCTTTCTTT. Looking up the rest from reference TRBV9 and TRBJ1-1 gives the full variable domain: DSGVTQTPKHLITATGQRVTLRCSPRSGDLSVYWYQQSLDQGLQFLIQYYNGEERAKGNILERFSAQQFPDLHSELNLSSLELGDSALYFCASSVIQGAVAEAFFGQGTRLTVV.

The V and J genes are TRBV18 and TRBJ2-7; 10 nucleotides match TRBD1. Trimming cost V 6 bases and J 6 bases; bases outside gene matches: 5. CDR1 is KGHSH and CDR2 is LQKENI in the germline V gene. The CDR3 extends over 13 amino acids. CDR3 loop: CASSQGQGREQYF. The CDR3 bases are TGTGCCAGCTCCCAGGGACAGGGGCGCGAGCAGTACTTC.

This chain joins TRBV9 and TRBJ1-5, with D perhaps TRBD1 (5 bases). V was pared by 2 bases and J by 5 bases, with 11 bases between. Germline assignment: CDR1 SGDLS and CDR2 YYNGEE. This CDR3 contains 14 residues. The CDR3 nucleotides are TGTGCCAGCAGCGTCGGGGGAGGGGATCAGCCCCAGCATTTT. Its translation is CASSVGGGDQPQHF.

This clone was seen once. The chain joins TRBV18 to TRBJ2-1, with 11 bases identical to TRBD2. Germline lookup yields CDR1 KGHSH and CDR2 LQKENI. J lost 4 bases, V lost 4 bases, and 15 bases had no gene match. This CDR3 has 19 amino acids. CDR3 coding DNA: TGTGCCAGCTCACTCCTCCAAAGGATGATAGCGGGAGGGTACAATGAGCAGTTCTTC. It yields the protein CASSLLQRMIAGGYNEQFF.

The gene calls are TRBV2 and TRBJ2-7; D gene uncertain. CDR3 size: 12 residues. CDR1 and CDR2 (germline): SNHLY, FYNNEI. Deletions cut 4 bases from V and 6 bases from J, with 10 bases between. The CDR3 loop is CASSGHIGEQYF. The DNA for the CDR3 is TGTGCCAGCAGTGGACATATCGGCGAGCAGTACTTC.

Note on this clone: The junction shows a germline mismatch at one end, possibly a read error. The CDR3 DNA reads as TGTGCTAGCAGCCCGACACCGACCGGGGAGCTGTTTTTT. This codes for CASSPTPTGELFF. The chain is built from TRBV7-7 and TRBJ2-2; D not certain. Germline CDR1 and CDR2: SSHAT and FNYEAQ (reference sequence). CDR3 length: 13 amino acids.